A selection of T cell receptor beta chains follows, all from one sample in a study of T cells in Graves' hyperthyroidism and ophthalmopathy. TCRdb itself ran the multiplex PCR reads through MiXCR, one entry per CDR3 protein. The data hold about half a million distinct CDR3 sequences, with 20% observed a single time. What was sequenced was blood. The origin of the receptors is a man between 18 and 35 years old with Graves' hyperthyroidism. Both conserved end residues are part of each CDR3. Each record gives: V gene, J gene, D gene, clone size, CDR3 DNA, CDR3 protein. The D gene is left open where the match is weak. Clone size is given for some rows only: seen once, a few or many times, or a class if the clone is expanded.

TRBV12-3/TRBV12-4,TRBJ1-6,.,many,TGTGCCAGCAGTGTGGGGGCAGTCTATTCACCCCTCCACTTT,CASSVGAVYSPLHF
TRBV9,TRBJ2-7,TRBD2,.,TGTGCCAGCAGCGTAGGTGGGGGAGGGGTAGACTACGAGCAGTACTTC,CASSVGGGGVDYEQYF
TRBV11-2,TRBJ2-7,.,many,TGTGCCAGCAGCCCCCCACAGCCCGAGCAGTACTTC,CASSPPQPEQYF
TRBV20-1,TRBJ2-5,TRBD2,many,TGCAGTGCTAGACGCGGGAGGGGATGGGAGACCCAGTACTTC,CSARRGRGWETQYF
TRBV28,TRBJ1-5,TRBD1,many,TGTGCCAGCAGTACCCGGACAGGGGCTTATAGCAATCAGCCCCAGCATTTT,CASSTRTGAYSNQPQHF
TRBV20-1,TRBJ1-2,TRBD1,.,TGCAGTGCAACCCTCAGGGGGCGCTTGAACTATGGCTACACCTTC,CSATLRGRLNYGYTF
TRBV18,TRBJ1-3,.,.,TGTGCCCTGCAAAACACCATATATTTT,CALQNTIYF
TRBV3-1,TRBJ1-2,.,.,TGTGCCAGCAGCCTTCGGACAGCTATCTATGGCTACACCTTC,CASSLRTAIYGYTF
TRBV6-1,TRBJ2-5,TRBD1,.,TGTGCCAGCAGTAGACAGGGGTTGGAGACCCAGTACTTC,CASSRQGLETQYF
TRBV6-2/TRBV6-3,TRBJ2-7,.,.,TGTGCCAGCAGGGGTTCGGCAGTGCAGTACTTC,CASRGSAVQYF
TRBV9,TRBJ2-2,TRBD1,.,TGTGCCAGCAGCGTCCGAACAGGGGGCCACACCGGGGAGCTGTTTTTT,CASSVRTGGHTGELFF
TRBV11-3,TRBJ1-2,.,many,TGTGCCAGCAGCTTAGAATCGGGGTCTAACTATGGCTACACCTTC,CASSLESGSNYGYTF
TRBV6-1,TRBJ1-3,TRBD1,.,TGTGCCAGCAGTCGAACAGGGGAATCTGGAAACACCATATATTTT,CASSRTGESGNTIYF
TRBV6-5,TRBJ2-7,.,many,TGTGCCAGCAGTTACCCCAAGGCAGTTGGGCACGAGCAGTACTTC,CASSYPKAVGHEQYF
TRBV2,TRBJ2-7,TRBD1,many,TGTGCCAGCAGTGAGCGACAGGGGTCGGACGAGCAGTACTTC,CASSERQGSDEQYF
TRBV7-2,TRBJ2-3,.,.,TGTGCCAGCAGCTTGCGTGGGACCGCGGGGACAGATACGCAGTATTTT,CASSLRGTAGTDTQYF
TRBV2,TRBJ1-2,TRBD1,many,TGTGCCAGCAGCTCTGCGACAGGGTGGACCCATGGCTACACCTTC,CASSSATGWTHGYTF
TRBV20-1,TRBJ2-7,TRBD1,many,TGCAGTGCTAGAGATCAGGACAGGCGCGCCTACGAGCAGTACTTC,CSARDQDRRAYEQYF
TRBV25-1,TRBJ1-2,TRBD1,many,TGTGCCAGCAGTTCCCTGCCGGGACAGAGCTATGGCTACACCTTC,CASSSLPGQSYGYTF
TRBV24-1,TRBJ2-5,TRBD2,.,TGTGCCACCAGTGATTCGACAATAGCGGGACCAGCCCAAGAGACCCAGTACTTC,CATSDSTIAGPAQETQYF
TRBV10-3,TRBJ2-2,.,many,TGTGCCATCAGGAGGGACACAGCGAACACCGGGGAGCTGTTTTTT,CAIRRDTANTGELFF
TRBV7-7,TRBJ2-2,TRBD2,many,TGTGCCAGCAGCCCGGGTCCGAGAGGGACTAACGCCGGGGAGCTGTTTTTT,CASSPGPRGTNAGELFF
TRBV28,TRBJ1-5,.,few,TGTGCCAGCAGAGCCCCCGGACGGGACAATCAGCCCCAGCATTTT,CASRAPGRDNQPQHF
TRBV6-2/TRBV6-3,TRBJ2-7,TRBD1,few,TGTGCCAGCAGTCCCCGGGACAGGCACTACGAGCAGTACTTC,CASSPRDRHYEQYF
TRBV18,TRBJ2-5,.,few,TGTGCCAGCTCACCACGCCCGAAGGCGGGGGCGTACCAAGAGACCCAGTACTTC,CASSPRPKAGAYQETQYF
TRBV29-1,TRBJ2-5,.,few,TGCAGCGTTGAAGGGGTGGCAGGGAACTTCGAGACCCAGTACTTC,CSVEGVAGNFETQYF
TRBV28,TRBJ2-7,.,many,TGTGCCAGCAGTGTCTCCAACTCCTACGAGCAGTACTTC,CASSVSNSYEQYF
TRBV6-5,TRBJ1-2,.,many,TGTGCCAGCAGTTACCACGGGAACTATGGCTACACCTTC,CASSYHGNYGYTF
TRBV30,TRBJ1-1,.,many,TGTGCCTCACTAAGCGGGGACAACACTGAAGCTTTCTTT,CASLSGDNTEAFF
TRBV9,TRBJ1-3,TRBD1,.,TGTGCCAGCAGCGAGGGAGGGGGCCCTGGAAACACCATATATTTT,CASSEGGGPGNTIYF
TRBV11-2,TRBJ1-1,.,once,TGTGCCAGCAGTGGAGAGGGGGGCGCGTACACTGAAGCTTTCTTT,CASSGEGGAYTEAFF
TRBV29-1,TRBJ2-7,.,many,TGCAGCGTCTCAGACGGGCCCTCCTACGAGCAGTACTTC,CSVSDGPSYEQYF
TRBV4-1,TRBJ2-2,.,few,TGCGCCAGCAGCCAAGGAGGGAGGAGGGGCACCGGGGAGCTGTTTTTT,CASSQGGRRGTGELFF
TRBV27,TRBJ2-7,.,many,TGTGCCAGCAGATCTGGGACACGGAACGAGCAGTACTTC,CASRSGTRNEQYF
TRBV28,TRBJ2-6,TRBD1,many,TGTGCCAGCAGTCCTCGGACAGGGACGCTATTTGGGGCCAACGTCCTGACTTTC,CASSPRTGTLFGANVLTF
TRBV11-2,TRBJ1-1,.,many,TGTGCCAGCAGCTTACTGACAGGCCCTGGCACTGAAGCTTTCTTT,CASSLLTGPGTEAFF
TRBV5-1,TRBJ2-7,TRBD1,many,TGCGCCAGCAGCTTGGAAGGGACAGGCCTCGAGCAGTACTTC,CASSLEGTGLEQYF
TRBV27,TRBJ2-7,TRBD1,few,TGTGCCAGCAGTTTTTCCGGACAGGGTTGGGGACAACGCTACGAGCAGTACTTC,CASSFSGQGWGQRYEQYF
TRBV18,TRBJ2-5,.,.,TGTGCCAGCTCAAATGCGGAGACCCAGTACTTC,CASSNAETQYF
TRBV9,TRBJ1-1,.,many,TGTGCCAGCAGCAACGGACGTAAGAACACTGAAGCTTTCTTT,CASSNGRKNTEAFF
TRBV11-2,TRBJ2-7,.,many,TGTGCCAGCAGCGAAATTAGGACAGCCTACGAGCAGTACTTC,CASSEIRTAYEQYF
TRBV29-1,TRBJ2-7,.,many,TGCAGCGTTGACGGGAACCCGAAATCCTACGAGCAGTACTTC,CSVDGNPKSYEQYF
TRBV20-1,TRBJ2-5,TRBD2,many,TGCAGTGCTAGATTCCCTAGCGGGTCCCAAGAGACCCAGTACTTC,CSARFPSGSQETQYF
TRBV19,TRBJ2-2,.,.,TGTGCCAGTAGTCCGCTAGTAGGGTTCACCGGGGAGCTGTTTTTT,CASSPLVGFTGELFF
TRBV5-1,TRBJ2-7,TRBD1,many,TGCGCCAGCAGTCGAATTCCGGGACAGGGGAACGAGCAGTACTTC,CASSRIPGQGNEQYF
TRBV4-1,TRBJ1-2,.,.,TGCGCCAGCAGCCAAGATGAGAGATCCCTCTATGGCTACACCTTC,CASSQDERSLYGYTF
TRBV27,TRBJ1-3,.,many,TGTGCCAGCAGTTCCACGGGGGGGAGCTCTGGAAACACCATATATTTT,CASSSTGGSSGNTIYF
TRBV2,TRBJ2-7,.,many,TGTGCCAGCAGTGAAGCGCTTCCGTTTACCGAGCAGTACTTC,CASSEALPFTEQYF
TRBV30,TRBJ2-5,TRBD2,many,TGTGCCTGGAGTGTAACGCGGGAGGAGACCCAGTACTTC,CAWSVTREETQYF
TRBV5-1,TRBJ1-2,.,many,TGCGCCAGCAGCTTGCGGTCCAGGGATTATGGCTACACCTTC,CASSLRSRDYGYTF
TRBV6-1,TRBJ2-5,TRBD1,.,TGTGCCAGCAGAGACAGGGTCTCAGAGACCCAGTACTTC,CASRDRVSETQYF
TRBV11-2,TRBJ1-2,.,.,TGTGCCAGCAGCTTAGAAAGGGGCAGGGGCTATGGCTACTCCTTC,CASSLERGRGYGYSF
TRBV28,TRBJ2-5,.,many,TGTGCCAGCAGTTTAATTAGGGGCGCATACGAGACCCAGTACTTC,CASSLIRGAYETQYF
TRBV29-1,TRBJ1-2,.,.,TGCAGCGTTGTCCCCCCAGACTATGGCTACACCTTC,CSVVPPDYGYTF
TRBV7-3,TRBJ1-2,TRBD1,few,TGTGCCAGCAGCACACAGGGGGTTGGGGGCTACACCTTC,CASSTQGVGGYTF